This T cell receptor (beta chain) comes out of a study of T cell repertoires in ileal Crohn's disease. Study summary: All patients had surgery for stricturing (approximately 60%) or penetrating (about 39%) disease. Study findings and constraints: Sorted CD8 T cells held more high-frequency clones than CD4. Compared with non-smokers, active smokers at surgery showed more clonal expansions. Clonality above 26.8% at surgery always came with endoscopic recurrence.

V was clipped by 5 bases and J by 1 base; unmatched bases: 10. This CDR3 spans 17 amino acids. CDR1 is SGHAT and CDR2 is FQNNGV in the germline V gene. This clone was counted only a few times. Its target is unknown. Using immunoSEQ multiplex PCR, the repertoire was profiled, and TCRdb retains in-frame clones only, with some absent. The data show around 14,000 clones, approximately 70% seen once. The sample was ileal tissue. The gene calls are TRBV11-2 and TRBJ2-2; 7 nucleotides match TRBD2. The clonotype originates from an adult with Crohn's disease. CDR3 nucleotide sequence: TGTGCCAGCAGCCCCCGCTGGGCGGGGGAGAACACCGGGGAGCTGTTTTTT. Translated: CASSPRWAGENTGELFF. The full variable domain, completed using reference TRBV11-2 and TRBJ2-2, is EAGVAQSPRYKIIEKRQSVAFWCNPISGHATLYWYQQILGQGPKLLIQFQNNGVVDDSQLPKDRFSAERLKGVDSTLKIQPAKLEDSAVYLCASSPRWAGENTGELFFGEGSRLTVL.